The present T cell receptor (beta chain) was sequenced within a study of blood T cells in healthy people across ages. The wider study: Using template switching, researchers captured about one barcoded beta molecule for each two T cells. Study-wide results and limits: A strong correlation was found between TCR beta diversity and the percentage of naive T cells.

The second PCR ran about 7 to 12 cycles with a sample-barcoded 5' primer and J-beta primers. TCRdb fed the 5' RACE reads into MiXCR, producing one record per CDR3 protein. The sample has around 970,000 distinct CDR3 sequences; about 51% are singletons. Turning to this clonotype: Its antigen remains unidentified.

The length of the CDR3 is 10 residues. CDR1 is DFQATT, CDR2 SNEGSKA, per germline (reference sequence). The V and J ends lost 7 bases and 3 bases respectively, with 7 bases between them. The amount of total RNA extracted per sample was at least 6 micrograms. V and J are TRBV20-1 and TRBJ2-7; no definite D call. Sequencing was performed on blood. The source of this sequence is an older woman in good health. As DNA, the CDR3 is TGCAGTGTGTCAATCTACGAGCAGTACTTC. This translates into CSVSIYEQYF.